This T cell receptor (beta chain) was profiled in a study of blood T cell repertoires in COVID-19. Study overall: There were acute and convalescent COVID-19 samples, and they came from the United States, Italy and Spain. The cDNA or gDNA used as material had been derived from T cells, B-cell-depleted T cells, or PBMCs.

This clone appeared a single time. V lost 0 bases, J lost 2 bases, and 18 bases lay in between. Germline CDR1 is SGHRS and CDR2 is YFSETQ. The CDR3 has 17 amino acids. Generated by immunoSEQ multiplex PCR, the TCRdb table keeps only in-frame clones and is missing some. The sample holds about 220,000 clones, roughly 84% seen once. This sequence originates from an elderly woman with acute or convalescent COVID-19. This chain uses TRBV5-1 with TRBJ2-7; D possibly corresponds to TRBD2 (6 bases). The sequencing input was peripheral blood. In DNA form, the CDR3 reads TGCGCCAGCAGCTTGGCCCCCCCTGGGGAGGCAGCCTACGAGCAGTACTTC. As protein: CASSLAPPGEAAYEQYF.